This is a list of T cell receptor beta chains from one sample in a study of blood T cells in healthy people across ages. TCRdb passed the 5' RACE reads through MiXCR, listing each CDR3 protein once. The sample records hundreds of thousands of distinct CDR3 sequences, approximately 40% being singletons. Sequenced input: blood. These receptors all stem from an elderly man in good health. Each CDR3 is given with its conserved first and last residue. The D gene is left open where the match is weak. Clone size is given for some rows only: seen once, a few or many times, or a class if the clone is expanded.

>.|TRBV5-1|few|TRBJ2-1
CASSSDLAGNEQFF
TGCGCCAGCAGCTCAGACCTGGCGGGGAATGAGCAGTTCTTC
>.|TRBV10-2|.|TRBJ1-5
CASTPGWGQPQHF
TGCGCCAGCACTCCAGGGTGGGGTCAGCCCCAGCATTTT
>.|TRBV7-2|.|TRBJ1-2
CASSLGDPNGYTF
TGTGCCAGCAGCTTAGGGGATCCCAATGGCTACACCTTC
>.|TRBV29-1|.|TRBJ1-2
CSAGQTANYGYTF
TGCAGCGCCGGCCAGACAGCCAACTATGGCTACACCTTC
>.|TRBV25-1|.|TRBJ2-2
CASSEFRGGTGELFF
TGTGCCAGCAGTGAATTCAGGGGCGGCACCGGGGAGCTGTTTTTT
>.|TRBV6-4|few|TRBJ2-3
CASSDSEAGHRSTDTQYF
TGTGCCAGCAGTGACTCTGAAGCTGGACACCGTAGCACAGATACGCAGTATTTT
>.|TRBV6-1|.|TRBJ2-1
CASTRPAVPQDDEQFF
TGTGCCAGCACCCGACCTGCCGTCCCTCAAGACGATGAGCAGTTCTTC
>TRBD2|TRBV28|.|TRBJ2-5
CASSSRTSGPETQYF
TGTGCCAGCAGTTCCAGGACTAGCGGCCCAGAGACCCAGTACTTC
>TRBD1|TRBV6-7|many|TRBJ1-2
CASASRPGQGAVWYGYTF
TGTGCCAGCGCAAGCCGGCCGGGACAGGGGGCTGTCTGGTATGGCTACACCTTC
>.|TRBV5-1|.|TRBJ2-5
CASRKLGNQETRYF
TGCGCCAGTCGGAAGTTGGGGAACCAAGAGACCCGGTACTTC
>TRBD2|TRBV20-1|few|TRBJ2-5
CSARAGLLQETQYF
TGCAGTGCTCGAGCGGGACTCCTCCAAGAGACCCAGTACTTC
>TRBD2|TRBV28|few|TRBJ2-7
CASSFRSGSYEQYF
TGTGCCAGCAGTTTCCGTAGCGGGAGCTACGAGCAGTACTTC
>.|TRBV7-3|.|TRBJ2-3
CASSSNLQPSTDTQYF
TGTGCCAGCAGCTCCAACCTACAGCCTAGCACAGATACGCAGTATTTT
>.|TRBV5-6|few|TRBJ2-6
CASSLAGGFGSDAGANVLTF
TGTGCCAGCAGCTTGGCCGGGGGATTTGGTTCTGACGCTGGGGCCAACGTCCTGACTTTC
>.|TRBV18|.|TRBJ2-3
CASSIKRAGGITDTQYF
TGTGCCAGCTCCATAAAACGAGCGGGTGGGATCACAGATACGCAGTATTTT
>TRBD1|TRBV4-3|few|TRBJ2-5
CASSQDYMTGKETQYF
TGCGCCAGCAGCCAAGATTACATGACAGGGAAAGAGACCCAGTACTTC
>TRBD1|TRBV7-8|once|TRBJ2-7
CASSLTDRGPSGEQYF
TGTGCCAGCAGCTTAACGGACAGGGGCCCCTCGGGCGAGCAGTACTTC
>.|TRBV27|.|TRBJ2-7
CACSLSMQGWDEQYF
TGTGCCTGCAGTTTATCGATGCAGGGTTGGGACGAGCAGTACTTC
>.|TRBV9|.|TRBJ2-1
CASSKAPLSEQFF
TGTGCCAGCAGCAAAGCCCCCCTTAGTGAGCAGTTCTTC
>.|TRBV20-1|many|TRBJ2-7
CSALDLYEQYF
TGCAGTGCTCTGGACCTCTACGAGCAGTACTTC
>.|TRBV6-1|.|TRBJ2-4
CASIPRALGPRTMRRKQYF
TGTGCCAGCATCCCTAGGGCTTTGGGACCCCGAACCATGAGAAGGAAGCAGTACTTC
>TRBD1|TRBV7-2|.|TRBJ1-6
CASSPTGTSSPLHF
TGTGCCAGCAGCCCGACAGGGACGAGTTCACCCCTCCACTTT
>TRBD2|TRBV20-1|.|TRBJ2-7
CSANGLAGADYNEQYF
TGCAGTGCTAACGGACTAGCGGGGGCTGACTACAATGAGCAGTACTTC
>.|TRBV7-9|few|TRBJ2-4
CASSASVGNIQYF
TGTGCCAGCAGCGCAAGTGTCGGAAACATTCAGTACTTC
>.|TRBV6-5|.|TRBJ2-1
CASVGVRNEQFF
TGTGCCAGCGTTGGGGTACGCAATGAGCAGTTCTTC
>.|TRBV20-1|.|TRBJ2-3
CSARADGRGTDTQYF
TGCAGTGCTAGAGCAGACGGTCGGGGCACAGATACGCAGTATTTT
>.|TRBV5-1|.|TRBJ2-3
CASSLDGGLNTQYF
TGCGCCAGCAGCTTAGACGGGGGGCTAAATACGCAGTATTTT
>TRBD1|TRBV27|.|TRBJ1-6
CASSRTGRTYNSPLHF
TGTGCCAGCAGTCGGACAGGGAGGACCTATAATTCACCCCTCCACTTT
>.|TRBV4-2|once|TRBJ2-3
CASSQLARAGTTDTQYF
TGTGCCAGCAGCCAACTCGCGAGGGCGGGGACCACAGATACGCAGTATTTT
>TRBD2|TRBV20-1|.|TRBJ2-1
CSASSGRVNEQFF
TGCAGTGCATCTAGCGGGAGGGTCAATGAGCAGTTCTTC
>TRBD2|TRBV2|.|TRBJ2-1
CASSGGAGEWNEQFF
TGTGCCAGCAGTGGTGGAGCGGGAGAGTGGAATGAGCAGTTCTTC
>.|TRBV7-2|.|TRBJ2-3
CASKAGRTDTQYF
TGTGCCTCAAAGGCAGGGAGGACAGATACGCAGTATTTT
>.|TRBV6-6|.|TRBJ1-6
CASIRRDNSPLHF
TGTGCCAGCATCAGACGAGATAATTCACCCCTCCACTTT
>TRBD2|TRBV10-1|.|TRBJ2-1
CASSRAGGYNEQFF
TGCGCCAGCAGTCGAGCGGGGGGTTACAATGAGCAGTTCTTC
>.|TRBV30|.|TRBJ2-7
CAWSPGVNEQYF
TGTGCCTGGAGTCCGGGAGTGAACGAGCAGTACTTC
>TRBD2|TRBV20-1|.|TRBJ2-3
CSATGASGDTDTQYF
TGCAGTGCTACGGGGGCTAGCGGGGACACAGATACGCAGTATTTT
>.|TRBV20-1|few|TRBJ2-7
CSARDPVGGGIKIQEQYF
TGCAGTGCTAGAGATCCCGTCGGGGGCGGGATTAAAATCCAAGAGCAGTACTTC
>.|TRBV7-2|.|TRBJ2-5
CASSHRREPQETRYF
TGTGCCAGCAGCCACAGGCGAGAACCTCAAGAGACCCGGTACTTC
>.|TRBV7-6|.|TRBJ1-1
CASSKGLSNTEAFF
TGTGCCAGCAGCAAAGGACTCTCGAACACTGAAGCTTTCTTT
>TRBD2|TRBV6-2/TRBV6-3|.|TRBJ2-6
CASSRGTSGRGGANVLTF
TGTGCCAGCAGCCGAGGGACTAGCGGGAGAGGTGGGGCCAACGTCCTGACTTTC
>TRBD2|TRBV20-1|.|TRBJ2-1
CSARDGGLAGGNEQFF
TGCAGTGCTAGAGATGGGGGACTAGCGGGAGGCAATGAGCAGTTCTTC
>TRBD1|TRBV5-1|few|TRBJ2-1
CASSLAQGAVSYNEQFF
TGCGCCAGCAGCTTGGCCCAGGGGGCCGTGTCCTACAATGAGCAGTTCTTC
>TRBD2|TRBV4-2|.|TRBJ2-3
CASSQDLAGSPTDTQYF
TGTGCCAGCAGCCAAGACCTAGCGGGGAGCCCGACAGATACGCAGTATTTT
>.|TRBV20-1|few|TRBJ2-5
CSARGNSGNQETQYF
TGCAGTGCTAGAGGTAACAGCGGAAACCAAGAGACCCAGTACTTC
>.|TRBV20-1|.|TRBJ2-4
CSATGIVSTKNIQYF
TGCAGTGCTACAGGGATCGTTTCAACCAAAAACATTCAGTACTTC
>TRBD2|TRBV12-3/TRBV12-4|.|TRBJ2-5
CASSPRLAGAYGQYF
TGTGCCAGCAGTCCCAGACTAGCGGGGGCCTACGGGCAGTACTTC
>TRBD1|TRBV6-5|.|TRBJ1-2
CASSRDRGKSYYGYTF
TGTGCCAGCAGTCGGGACAGGGGGAAATCATATTATGGCTACACCTTC
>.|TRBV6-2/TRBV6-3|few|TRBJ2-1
CAAGQFNEQFF
TGTGCCGCAGGCCAGTTCAATGAGCAGTTCTTC